This entry concerns a single TCR beta chain. Antigen specificity is unknown. These data belong to a study of T cell responses to AZD1222 COVID-19 vaccine. Broader study findings: Samples come after the peak T cell response, not at day 14. Researchers report vaccine-associated CD4 TCRs spanning spike, with dominance at 160-218 and 743-854.

CDR3 size: 13 residues. Looked up from germline, CDR1 is MNHEY and CDR2 is SVGAGI. V was clipped by 6 bases and J by 3 bases, with 11 bases between them. Sequencing used immunoSEQ multiplex PCR; TCRdb keeps in-frame clones, though not all of them. The sample shows fewer than 75,000 clones, 85% of them seen only once. V is TRBV6-5 and J is TRBJ1-1; D is unresolved. The starting material was peripheral blood, obtained on day 0 of AZD1222 vaccination. This receptor was taken from an adult in good health. The CDR3 loop reads CASRVESYTEAFF. CDR3 sequence (DNA): TGTGCCAGCAGGGTGGAGTCTTACACTGAAGCTTTCTTT.